This TCR beta chain was profiled in a study of T cells in Graves' hyperthyroidism and ophthalmopathy. Germline trimming cut 5 bases from V and 7 bases from J; bases unmatched to any gene: 7. CDR1 and CDR2 (germline): SEHNR, FQNEAQ (reference sequence). The CDR3 is made up of 13 amino acids. Amplification of TCR beta CDR3 regions used RNA as the template. Primed by the HTBI set, a first-round RT-PCR was run on the TCR CDR3. TCRdb itself ran the multiplex PCR reads through MiXCR, one entry per CDR3 protein. The data show under 700,000 distinct CDR3 sequences, about 45% seen once. The chain uses TRBV7-9 and TRBJ1-2; 7 bases line up with TRBD1. The material sequenced was peripheral blood or thyroid tissue (not recorded which). The TCR was taken from a woman under 30 with Graves' hyperthyroidism. DNA for the CDR3: TGTGCCAGCAGCGCCACAGGGGCTCTTGGCTACACCTTC. Protein: CASSATGALGYTF.